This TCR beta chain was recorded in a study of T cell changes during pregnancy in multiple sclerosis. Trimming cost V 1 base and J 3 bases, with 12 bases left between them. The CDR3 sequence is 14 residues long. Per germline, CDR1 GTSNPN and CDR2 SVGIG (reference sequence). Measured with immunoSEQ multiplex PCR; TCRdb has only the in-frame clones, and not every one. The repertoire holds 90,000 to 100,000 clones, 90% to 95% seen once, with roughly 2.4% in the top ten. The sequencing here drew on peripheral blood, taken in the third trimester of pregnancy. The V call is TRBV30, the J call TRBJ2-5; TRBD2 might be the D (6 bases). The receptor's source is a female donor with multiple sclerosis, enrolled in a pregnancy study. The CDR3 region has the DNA TGTGCCTGGAGTGCGGGGGACTCCGAAGAGACCCAGTACTTC. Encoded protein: CAWSAGDSEETQYF. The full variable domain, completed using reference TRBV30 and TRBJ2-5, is SQTIHQWPATLVQPVGSPLSLECTVEGTSNPNLYWYRQAAGRGLQLLFYSVGIGQISSEVPQNLSASRPQDRQFILSSKKLLLSDSGFYLCAWSAGDSEETQYFGPGTRLLVL.